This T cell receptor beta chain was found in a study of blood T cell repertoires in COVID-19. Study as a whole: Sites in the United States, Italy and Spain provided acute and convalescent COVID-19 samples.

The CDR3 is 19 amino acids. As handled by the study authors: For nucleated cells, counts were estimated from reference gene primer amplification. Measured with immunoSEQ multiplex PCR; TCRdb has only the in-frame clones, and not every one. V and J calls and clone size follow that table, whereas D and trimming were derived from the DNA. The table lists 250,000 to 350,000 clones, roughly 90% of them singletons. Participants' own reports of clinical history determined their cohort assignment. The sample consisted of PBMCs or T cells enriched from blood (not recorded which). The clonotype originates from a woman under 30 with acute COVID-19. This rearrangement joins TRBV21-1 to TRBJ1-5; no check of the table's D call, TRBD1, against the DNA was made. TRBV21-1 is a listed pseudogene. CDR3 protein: CASSKVFPDRGDSNQPQHF. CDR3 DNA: TGTGCCAGCAGCAAAGTCTTCCCCGACAGGGGAGATAGCAATCAGCCCCAGCATTTT.